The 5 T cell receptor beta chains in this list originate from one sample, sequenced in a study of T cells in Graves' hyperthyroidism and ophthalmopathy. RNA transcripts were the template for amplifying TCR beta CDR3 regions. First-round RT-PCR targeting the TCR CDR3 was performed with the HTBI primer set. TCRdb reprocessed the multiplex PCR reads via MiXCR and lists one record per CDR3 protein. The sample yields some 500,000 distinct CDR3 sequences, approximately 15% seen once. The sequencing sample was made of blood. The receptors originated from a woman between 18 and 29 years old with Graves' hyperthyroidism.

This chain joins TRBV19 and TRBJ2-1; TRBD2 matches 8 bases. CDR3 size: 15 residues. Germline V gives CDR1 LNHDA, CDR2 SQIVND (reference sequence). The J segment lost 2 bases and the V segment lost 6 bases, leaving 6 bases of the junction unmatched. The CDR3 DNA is TGTGCCAGTAGGAGTCGAGCGGGAGCCTACAATGAGCAGTTCTTC. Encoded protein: CASRSRAGAYNEQFF.

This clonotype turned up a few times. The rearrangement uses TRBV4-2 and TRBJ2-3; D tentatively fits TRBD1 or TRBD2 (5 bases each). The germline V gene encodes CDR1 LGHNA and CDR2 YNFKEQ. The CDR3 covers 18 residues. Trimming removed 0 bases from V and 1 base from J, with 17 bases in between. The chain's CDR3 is CASSQDWGTDYGTDTQYF. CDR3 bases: TGTGCCAGCAGCCAAGATTGGGGGACCGACTACGGCACAGATACGCAGTATTTT.

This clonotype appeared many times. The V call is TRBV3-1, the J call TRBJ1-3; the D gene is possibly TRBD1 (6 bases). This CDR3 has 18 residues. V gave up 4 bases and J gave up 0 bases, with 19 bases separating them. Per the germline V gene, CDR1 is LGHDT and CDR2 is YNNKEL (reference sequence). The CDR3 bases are TGTGCCAGCAGCCCAGAACGGGGGGGCGCGCACTCTGGAAACACCATATATTTT. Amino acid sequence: CASSPERGGAHSGNTIYF.

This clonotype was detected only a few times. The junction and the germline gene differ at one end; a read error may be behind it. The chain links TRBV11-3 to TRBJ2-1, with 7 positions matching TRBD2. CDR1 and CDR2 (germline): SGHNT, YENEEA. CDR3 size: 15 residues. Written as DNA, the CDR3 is TGTGCCAGCAGCTTAGGAGCGGGAAACTACGATGAGCAGTTCTTC. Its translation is CASSLGAGNYDEQFF.

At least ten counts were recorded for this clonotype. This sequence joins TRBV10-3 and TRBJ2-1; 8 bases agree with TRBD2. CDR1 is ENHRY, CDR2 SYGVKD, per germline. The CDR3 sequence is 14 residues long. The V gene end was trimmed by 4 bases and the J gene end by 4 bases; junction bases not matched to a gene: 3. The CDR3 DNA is TGTGCCATCAGTGTCCAGCGGGGGTACAATGAGCAGTTCTTC. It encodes CAISVQRGYNEQFF.